Shown below are 29 T cell receptor beta chains from a single sample sequenced in a study of patients and donors after allogeneic stem cell transplantation. TCRdb passed the RT-PCR reads through MiXCR, listing each CDR3 protein once. Altogether 800,000 to 1,000,000 distinct CDR3 sequences are present, about a sixth being singletons, with the ten largest covering 5.5% to 6.5%. The sample was blood, either unsorted or a sorted T cell fraction (not recorded which). Receptors originate from a human donor who was either an allogeneic HSCT recipient or a stem cell or donor lymphocyte infusion donor (not recorded which). It is not recorded whose cells these are; they may come from a transplant donor.

This clonotype was detected ten times or more. V usage is TRBV6-5 and J usage is TRBJ1-1, with unresolved D. V was clipped by 3 bases and J by 1 base, with 12 bases between them. Germline CDR1 MNHEY, CDR2 SVGAGI. CDR3 length: 15 residues. The CDR3 region is CASSYQAATNTEAFF. CDR3 DNA: TGTGCCAGCAGTTATCAAGCAGCAACGAACACTGAAGCTTTCTTT.

This clonotype has only a few counts. The V and J genes are TRBV12-3 or TRBV12-4 and TRBJ2-5, with a weak D call TRBD2 (6 bases). V lost 7 bases and J lost 5, with 20 bases in between. CDR3 length: 15 residues. DNA for the CDR3: TGTGCCAGCACCCGGACTATGGATAATTTGGAGACCCAGTACTTC. Protein: CASTRTMDNLETQYF.

This clonotype showed up just a few times. The chain combines TRBV6-5 with TRBJ2-6; 10 bases are shared with TRBD1. There are 19 residues in the CDR3. V gave up 4 bases and J gave up 0 bases; unmatched junction bases: 9. The germline V gene has CDR1 MNHEY and CDR2 SVGAGI. The CDR3 region is CASSWGTGAFTSGANVLTF. DNA for the CDR3: TGTGCCAGCAGTTGGGGGACAGGGGCCTTTACCTCTGGGGCCAACGTCCTGACTTTC.

The chain couples TRBV4-1 to TRBJ2-7; D unresolved. Germline V gives CDR1 MGHRA, CDR2 YSYEKL. This CDR3 region has 15 residues. Trimming removed 1 base from V and 5 bases from J, with 15 bases in between. The CDR3 region has the DNA TGCGCCAGCAGCCAAGCATCCTTTATTTGGGACGAGCAGTACTTC. It encodes CASSQASFIWDEQYF.

This rearrangement joins TRBV20-1 to TRBJ1-1; D not resolved. The CDR3 spans 11 residues. V gave up 4 bases and J gave up 6 bases, with 9 bases separating them. Germline V lookup: CDR1 DFQATT, CDR2 SNEGSKA (reference sequence). The CDR3 loop reads CSATWGAEAFF. The CDR3 DNA is TGCAGTGCTACCTGGGGAGCTGAAGCTTTCTTT.

This chain uses TRBV20-1 with TRBJ1-4; 9 bases agree with TRBD1. With 4 bases clipped from V and 7 bases from J, the junction kept 7 bases outside the gene matches. The germline CDR1 and CDR2 sequences are DFQATT and SNEGSKA (reference sequence). The CDR3 consists of 14 residues. The CDR3, as DNA: TGCAGTGCTACTACAGGGGGCGCGGGTGAAAAACTGTTTTTT. Translated, it gives CSATTGGAGEKLFF.

The chain recombines TRBV29-1 with TRBJ2-2; the D gene could be TRBD1 or TRBD2 (5 bases each). The CDR3 is 14 amino acids. The germline V gene has CDR1 SQVTM and CDR2 ANQGSEA. Trimming shortened V by 0 bases and J by 2 bases, and 7 bases separated the two germline ends. CDR3 bases: TGCAGCGTTGAAGAGGGGGTCAACACCGGGGAGCTGTTTTTT. It yields the protein CSVEEGVNTGELFF.

This clonotype was observed a few times. V usage is TRBV11-2 and J usage is TRBJ1-2; D is perhaps TRBD1 (6 bases). Trimming removed 5 bases at V and 3 bases at J, with 19 bases between. Germline V gives CDR1 SGHAT, CDR2 FQNNGV. The CDR3 is 16 amino acids. Here the CDR3 DNA reads TGTGCCAGCAGCCCCGGTTTGGGGGCGTACGACTATGGCTACACCTTC. Its protein product is CASSPGLGAYDYGYTF. The full variable domain, rest sourced from reference TRBV11-2 and TRBJ1-2, is EAGVAQSPRYKIIEKRQSVAFWCNPISGHATLYWYQQILGQGPKLLIQFQNNGVVDDSQLPKDRFSAERLKGVDSTLKIQPAKLEDSAVYLCASSPGLGAYDYGYTFGSGTRLTVV.

This clonotype was picked up a small number of times. V usage is TRBV27 and J usage is TRBJ2-5; 7 bases are a match to TRBD2. Germline trimming cut 0 bases from V and 1 base from J; bases unmatched to any gene: 8. The CDR3 is made up of 17 amino acids. Per germline, CDR1 MNHEY and CDR2 SMNVEV (reference sequence). CDR3 amino acids: CASSLSHLAAVQETQYF. For the CDR3, the DNA is TGTGCCAGCAGTTTATCCCATCTAGCGGCGGTCCAAGAGACCCAGTACTTC.

The rearrangement links TRBV7-9 to TRBJ2-7; 7 nucleotides match TRBD1. This CDR3 has 15 residues. V shed 4 bases, J shed 2 bases, and the junction held 8 bases outside the gene matches. Germline-derived CDR1 and CDR2 are SEHNR and FQNEAQ (reference sequence). The CDR3 DNA sequence: TGTGCCAGCAGCTCTCAGGGGGTAGGGGCCTACGAGCAGTACTTC. This gives the protein CASSSQGVGAYEQYF.

The CDR3 region is CASSKRVSPF. The CDR3 DNA follows: TGTGCCAGCAGCAAGAGGGTTAGTCCTTTT. The chain employs TRBV21-1 and TRBJ1-1. TRBV21-1 has pseudogene status. The CDR3 spans 10 residues.

V gene TRBV6-1 combines with J gene TRBJ2-7, with 7 bases matching TRBD1. CDR3 length: 14 residues. Germline assignment: CDR1 MNHNS and CDR2 SASEGT. V shed 5 bases and J 6 bases; nucleotides not matched to a gene: 10. The CDR3 region has the DNA TGTGCCAGCAGTCAACAGGGGATCATGGGCGAGCAGTACTTC. It specifies CASSQQGIMGEQYF.

This clonotype was counted many times. V usage is TRBV12-3 or TRBV12-4 and J usage is TRBJ2-7; TRBD2 aligns across 7 bases. The J segment lost 4 bases and the V segment lost 6 bases, leaving 9 bases of the junction unmatched. This CDR3 has 14 residues. The CDR3 spells CASSRLAGLYEQYF. The CDR3 nucleotides are TGTGCCAGCAGCCGACTAGCAGGATTGTACGAGCAGTACTTC.

This clonotype has only a few counts. V gene TRBV28 combines with J gene TRBJ2-5; the match to TRBD2 covers 8 bases. From germline, CDR1 is MDHEN and CDR2 SYDVKM. V trimming: 7 bases; J trimming: 7 bases; junction bases outside the gene matches: 8. The CDR3 loop spans 13 amino acids. CDR3 DNA sequence: TGTGCCAGCAAGGGACTAGGAGGGGTGACCCAGTACTTC. Translation: CASKGLGGVTQYF.

CDR3 amino acids: CSASLPRSGRANEQYF. The DNA of the CDR3 is TGCAGTGCTAGCCTACCCCGCAGCGGGAGGGCCAATGAGCAGTACTTC. J is TRBJ2-7 and V is TRBV20-1; 10 bases are shared with TRBD2. Per the germline V gene, CDR1 is DFQATT and CDR2 is SNEGSKA (reference sequence). This CDR3 is 16 amino acids long. Trimming took 3 bases from V and 7 from J; bases not matched to a gene: 15.

This clonotype was recorded only once. The chain couples TRBV20-1 to TRBJ1-3; no clear D gene. The germline gives CDR1 DFQATT, CDR2 SNEGSKA (reference sequence). The CDR3 is made up of 14 amino acids. V was clipped by 3 bases and J by 0 bases, with 9 bases between them. CDR3 loop: CSARFGSSGNTIYF. The CDR3, as DNA: TGCAGTGCTAGGTTCGGGAGCTCTGGAAACACCATATATTTT.

There are a few counts of this clonotype. The chain employs TRBV27 and TRBJ2-1; 7 bases fit TRBD2. The CDR3 runs to 16 residues. V lost 3 bases, J lost 6 bases, and 11 bases stayed unmatched. Germline CDR1 MNHEY, CDR2 SMNVEV (reference sequence). The CDR3: CASSFSGPPKFNEQFF. The CDR3 DNA reads TGTGCCAGCAGTTTTAGCGGGCCCCCCAAGTTCAATGAGCAGTTCTTC.

This clonotype was recorded at least ten times. This rearrangement joins TRBV12-3 or TRBV12-4 to TRBJ2-3, with D possibly TRBD2 on 5 matching bases. V dropped 2 bases and J dropped 2 bases, with 8 bases sitting between them. CDR3 length: 14 residues. The CDR3: CASSLSGNTDTQYF. The CDR3 DNA reads as TGTGCCAGCAGTTTATCCGGGAACACAGATACGCAGTATTTT.

This clonotype was counted between two and nine times. The chain uses TRBV3-1 and TRBJ2-1; D not resolved. The V and J ends lost 6 bases and 5 bases respectively, with 8 bases between them. This CDR3 spans 12 amino acids. Germline V gives CDR1 LGHDT, CDR2 YNNKEL (reference sequence). The CDR3 spells CASSETHNEQFF. The CDR3 region has the DNA TGTGCCAGCAGTGAGACCCACAATGAGCAGTTCTTC.

This clonotype was detected many times. The chain links TRBV5-1 to TRBJ2-7; weak D call: TRBD2 (5 bases). This CDR3 is 15 amino acids long. The V end lost 4 bases, the J end lost 4 bases, and 18 bases lay between the germline ends. Germline V gene sequence: CDR1 SGHRS, CDR2 YFSETQ. The CDR3 nucleotides read TGCGCCAGCAGCCAGAATCCGGGGAACGAGTACGAGCAGTACTTC. It encodes CASSQNPGNEYEQYF.

The chain recombines TRBV24-1 with TRBJ1-1; D unresolved. Germline V gene data show CDR1 as KGHDR and CDR2 as SFDVKD. V lost 4 bases and J lost 4, with 15 bases in between. The CDR3 consists of 15 residues. CDR3: CATSDSGPWGTEAFF. The CDR3 bases are TGTGCCACCAGTGACTCCGGCCCTTGGGGCACTGAAGCTTTCTTT.

In this sample, this clonotype turned up a few times. Here the CDR3 DNA reads TGTGCCAGCAGCCGCGGGGGGGTGTCCGCAGATACGCAGTATTTT. Amino acids: CASSRGGVSADTQYF. This rearrangement joins TRBV12-3 or TRBV12-4 to TRBJ2-3, with 9 bases identical to TRBD2. The CDR3 covers 15 residues. V dropped 6 bases and J dropped 4; count of bases not matched to a gene: 8.

The V and J genes are TRBV9 and TRBJ2-2; D gene ambiguous. In germline, CDR1 is SGDLS, CDR2 YYNGEE. Trimming cost V 0 bases and J 0 bases, with 15 bases left between them. The CDR3 spans 18 residues. CDR3 in amino acids: CASSVAPMGTTNTGELFF. The DNA of the CDR3 is TGTGCCAGCAGCGTAGCCCCCATGGGAACAACGAACACCGGGGAGCTGTTTTTT.

This clonotype showed up just a few times. The rearrangement joins TRBV20-1 to TRBJ1-4; 7 bases map to TRBD1. There are 16 residues in the CDR3. J lost 2 bases, V lost 2 bases, and 8 bases had no gene match. The germline V gene has CDR1 DFQATT and CDR2 SNEGSKA (reference sequence). In DNA, the CDR3 is TGCAGTGCTAGACCGTACAGGGGCTTGACTAATGAAAAACTGTTTTTT. Translation: CSARPYRGLTNEKLFF.

This clonotype was seen more than once but under ten times. The chain uses TRBV28 and TRBJ1-5; 7 positions agree with TRBD1. CDR1 is MDHEN, CDR2 SYDVKM, per germline. V lost 6 bases to trimming and J lost 5 bases; unmatched junction nucleotides: 10. This CDR3 has 15 amino acids. CDR3 DNA sequence: TGTGCCAGCAGCCTGGAACAGGGGTGGGATCAGCCCCAGCATTTT. Translation gives CASSLEQGWDQPQHF.

The J gene is TRBJ2-5, the V gene TRBV6-1; D is unclear. The germline V gene encodes CDR1 MNHNS and CDR2 SASEGT. The CDR3 has 16 residues. Trimming cost V 6 bases and J 4 bases, with 21 bases left between them. CDR3 amino acids: CASRPGSQPWGETQYF. CDR3 coding DNA: TGTGCCAGCAGACCCGGGTCACAGCCCTGGGGAGAGACCCAGTACTTC.

The table lists this clonotype with many counts. The chain combines TRBV20-1 with TRBJ2-6; D is tentatively TRBD1 or TRBD2 (6 bases each). Germline values: CDR1 DFQATT, CDR2 SNEGSKA (reference sequence). The CDR3 loop spans 16 amino acids. Trimming cost V 3 bases and J 1 base, with 13 bases left between them. The CDR3 coding sequence is TGCAGTGCTAGGGGGGCAGGGAGGTCTGGGGCCAACGTCCTGACTTTC. As protein: CSARGAGRSGANVLTF.

This chain connects TRBV5-1 to TRBJ2-2; possible D gene TRBD2, 5 bases. The CDR3 runs 15 residues. Trimming cost V 7 bases and J 4 bases, with 17 bases left between them. From germline, CDR1 is SGHRS and CDR2 YFSETQ. CDR3 in amino acids: CASGLTGVGTGELFF. The CDR3 bases are TGCGCCAGCGGACTTACCGGGGTGGGCACCGGGGAGCTGTTTTTT.

The chain couples TRBV6-2 or TRBV6-3 to TRBJ2-7; a possible D gene is TRBD2 (5 bases). Germline V lookup: CDR1 MNHEY, CDR2 SVGEGT. Trimming pared 2 bases from V and 2 bases from J, leaving 10 bases between. The CDR3 length is 14 residues. CDR3 sequence (DNA): TGTGCCAGCAGTTACAGACTACCAACCTACGAGCAGTACTTC. Translated, it gives CASSYRLPTYEQYF.